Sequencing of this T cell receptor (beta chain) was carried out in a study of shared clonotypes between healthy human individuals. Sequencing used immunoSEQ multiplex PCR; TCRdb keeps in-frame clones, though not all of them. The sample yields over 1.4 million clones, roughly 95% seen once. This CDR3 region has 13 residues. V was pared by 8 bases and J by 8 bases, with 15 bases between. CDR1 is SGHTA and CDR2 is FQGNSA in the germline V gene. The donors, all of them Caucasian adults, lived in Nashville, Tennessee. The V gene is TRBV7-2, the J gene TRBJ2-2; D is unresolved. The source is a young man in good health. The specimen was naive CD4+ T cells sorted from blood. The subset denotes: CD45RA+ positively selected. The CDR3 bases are TGTGCCAGCGGAAGCGCAGGTCCGGGGGAGCTGTTTTTT. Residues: CASGSAGPGELFF.